One T cell receptor (beta chain) is described in this entry. Healthy bone marrow donors supplied every sample. The record originates from a study of cytomegalovirus exposure and HLA in healthy donors. PCR amplification relied on 60 Vbeta primers (plus 13 Jbeta primers). This table comes from immunoSEQ multiplex PCR, and its TCRdb copy is limited to in-frame clones, with some not included. Seen here are under 200,000 clones, 65% to 85% observed once, and the top ten hold 1% to 1.5%. This CDR3 has 13 residues. Germline V gives CDR1 LNHNV, CDR2 YYDKDF (reference sequence). V dropped 7 bases and J dropped 4 bases, with 12 bases sitting between them.

This TCR was sampled from a man over 45 in good health and CMV-seropositive. The chain is built from TRBV15 and TRBJ2-3, with D tentatively TRBD1 (6 bases). Sequencing used PBMCs. DNA for the CDR3: TGTGCCACCACTACGGACAGTGCAGATACGCAGTATTTT. It encodes CATTTDSADTQYF. Full variable domain (remainder filled in from reference TRBV15 and TRBJ2-3): DAMVIQNPRYQVTQFGKPVTLSCSQTLNHNVMYWYQQKSSQAPKLLFHYYDKDFNNEADTPDNFQSRRPNTSFCFLDIRSPGLGDTAMYLCATTTDSADTQYFGPGTRLTVL.